This section outlines one T cell receptor beta chain sequence together with its context. Its cognate antigen is unknown. Profiled with immunoSEQ multiplex PCR; TCRdb holds only in-frame clones, not every one. This table holds over 300,000 clones, 83% found once. The treatment: over 15 received Ad26.COV2.S at low or high dose, single or two shots; roughly 5 received placebo; per-sample allocation not given. Sampling was performed 63 days after the first vaccine or placebo injection. Whoever gave the sample was an adult aged 18-55 years in Boston. These data are taken from a study of Ad26.COV2.S vaccination and SARS-CoV-2 variants. Study-level information: COV1001, an Ad26.COV2.S trial, supplied this vaccine-arm donor. Ad26.COV2.S given intramuscularly, once or twice 56 days apart. Regarding the study as a whole: In TCR breadth and depth analyses, total T cell responses may have been underestimated.

Germline assignment: CDR1 LNHDA and CDR2 SQIVND (reference sequence). V gave up 5 bases and J gave up 2 bases; unmatched junction bases: 4. The CDR3 runs 15 residues. The sequence derives from a person between 18 and 65 years old who received the Ad26.COV2.S COVID-19 vaccine or a placebo. Sample: peripheral blood, taken in a trial of Ad26.COV2.S vaccine versus placebo. This rearrangement joins TRBV19 to TRBJ2-5, with 11 bases matching TRBD2. CDR3 loop: CASSEGLADQETQYF. The DNA of the CDR3 is TGTGCCAGTAGTGAGGGACTAGCGGATCAAGAGACCCAGTACTTC.